This entry concerns a single T cell receptor (beta chain). The antigen is not known. The PCR contained 60 Vbeta and 13 Jbeta primers. The repertoire was sequenced with immunoSEQ multiplex PCR; TCRdb's copy has only in-frame clones and lacks some. This sample has approximately 130,000 clones, with around 80% found just once. These data come from a study of cytomegalovirus exposure and HLA in healthy donors. Study-level information: An earlier analysis identified some 110 million unique TCR beta sequences in 150 million to 200 million T cells.

General study findings and limits: Donors were assumed by presence/absence analyses to have roughly uniform sequencing depth. In a later analysis, TCR beta V- and J-gene trimming showed a link to a missense DCLRE1C variant.

Germline V gene sequence: CDR1 LNHDA, CDR2 SQIVND (reference sequence). The ends were cut back, 5 bases at V and 1 base at J, with 12 bases in the middle. The CDR3 covers 14 residues. This sequence joins TRBV19 and TRBJ2-7, with a weak D call TRBD1 (6 bases). This clonotype originated in a middle-aged man in good health and CMV-seronegative. The sample comprised PBMCs. The CDR3 protein is CASSQGFGSYEQYF. The CDR3 DNA sequence: TGTGCCAGTAGTCAGGGGTTTGGTTCCTACGAGCAGTACTTC.